This T cell receptor beta chain was obtained from a study of alternative splicing in chronic myeloid leukemia remission (dated by TCRdb to 2018 to 2021). With regard to the full study: Peripheral blood from chronic-phase CML patients at diagnosis and remission was profiled by RNA sequencing and compared with healthy donors. For the trials, the diagnostic specimens consisted of total leukocytes from peripheral blood that had been collected in EDTA. Trizol was used to extract total RNA from peripheral blood mononuclear cells of the diagnosis, remission and control samples. The RESIST (imatinib), ENESTxtnd (nilotinib) and PINNACLE (nilotinib plus pegylated interferon) trials supplied eight or nine diagnostic specimens along with matched remission specimens. The female/male split was 11/5 for diagnosis samples, 8/3 for remission samples and 2/4 for controls. The median age was about 55 years at diagnosis, 56 at remission and approximately 34 for the healthy controls. Nine CML samples, seven diagnostic and two matched remission, were obtained from the French Persistem study. The investigation overall reported the following: Strong differences in blood cell composition were observed between timepoints, with a shift from myeloid progenitor enrichment at diagnosis to mature lymphoid enrichment at remission. At remission, blood cell composition was reshaped to resemble that of the lymphoid cell-enriched normal controls.

The sample's time point label, in plain terms: chronic-phase CML before TKI therapy (screening/day 1). Some 15 CML patients made up the patient cohort, and matched post-remission samples were retrieved for a subset of those patients. In the germline V gene, CDR1 corresponds to SQVTM and CDR2 to ANQGSEA. The CDR3 holds 11 amino acids from the cysteine to the phenylalanine. No DNA sequence is on record. Comment on this clonotype: Its antigen target is currently unknown.

Library generation was performed with bulk RNA-seq. The TruSeq Stranded RNA sample prep kit was used to generate libraries of poly-A-enriched mRNA from an input of 0.85 to 1 ug total RNA. Each sample was sequenced in triplicate using paired-end sequencing on a HiSeq 2500. RNA-seq read length was 125 nucleotides per mate. In the source study's methods: Reads were trimmed and aligned to hg38 with STAR v2.7, with quality control by FASTQC, RSeQC and multiqc. Salmon 0.14.1 was used to quantify gene expression levels as transcripts per million (TPM). The results of principal component analysis suggested that neither trial, library batch, sequencing batch, treatment regimen nor sex drove the transcriptomic profiles. Reprocessed by TCRdb, the reads give a single entry per CDR3 protein sequence, without DNA. TCRdb's processing, not the authors' own work, is the source of the V and J calls. This sample is represented by 650 to 850 distinct CDR3 sequences; approximately 98% of them were singletons. Of the sample, 3% to 3.5% falls within the top ten clones.

In this chain, TRBV29-1 is recombined with TRBJ2-7. This sequence was found in an adult with chronic myeloid leukemia. This specimen was PBMCs or total blood leukocytes (not recorded which), taken at diagnosis. CDR3 region: CSVSGSYEQYF.